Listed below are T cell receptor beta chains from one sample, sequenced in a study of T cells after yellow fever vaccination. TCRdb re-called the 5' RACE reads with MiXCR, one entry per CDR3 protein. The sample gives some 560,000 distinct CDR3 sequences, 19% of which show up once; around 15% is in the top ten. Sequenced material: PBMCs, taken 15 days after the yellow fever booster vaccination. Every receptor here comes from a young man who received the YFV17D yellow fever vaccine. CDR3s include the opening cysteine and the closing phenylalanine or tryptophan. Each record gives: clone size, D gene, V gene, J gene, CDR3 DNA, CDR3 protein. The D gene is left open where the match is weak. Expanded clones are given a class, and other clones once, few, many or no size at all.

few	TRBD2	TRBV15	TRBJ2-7	TGTGCCACCAGCGGTCTAGCGGTCCTTTACTCCTACGAGCAGTACTTC	CATSGLAVLYSYEQYF
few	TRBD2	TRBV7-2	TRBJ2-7	TGTGCCAGCAGCTTAGAGAGCGGGAGGGGTTACTACGAGCAGTACTTC	CASSLESGRGYYEQYF
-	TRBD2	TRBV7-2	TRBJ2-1	TGTGCCAGCAGCTTAGGGGGGGTGCTAGCGGGCGAGCAGTTCTTC	CASSLGGVLAGEQFF
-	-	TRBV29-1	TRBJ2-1	TGCAGCGTTGTGGGGGCAGGGGAGGGCAATGAGCAGTTCTTC	CSVVGAGEGNEQFF
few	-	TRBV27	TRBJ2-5	TGTGCCAGCAGTTTAATTTTCGGCACACAAGAGACCCAGTACTTC	CASSLIFGTQETQYF
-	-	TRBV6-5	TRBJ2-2	TGTGCCAGCAGTAACCGGCCGGCCAACACCGGGGAGCTGTTTTTT	CASSNRPANTGELFF
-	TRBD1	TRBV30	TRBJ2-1	TGTGCCTGGAGTGGGGACAGGGGGTGGAATGAGCAGTTCTTC	CAWSGDRGWNEQFF
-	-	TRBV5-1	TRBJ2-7	TGCGCCAGCAGCTTGGGCGTGTCGGGAGTTCCCTACGAGCAGTACTTC	CASSLGVSGVPYEQYF
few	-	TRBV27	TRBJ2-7	TGTGCCAGCAGTCCAAGCCCCGGGGCAGGGACCTACGAGCAGTACTTC	CASSPSPGAGTYEQYF
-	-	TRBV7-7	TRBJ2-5	TGTGCTAGCAGCTTAGGACGCCTGGTATCGGGGGAGACCCAGTACTTC	CASSLGRLVSGETQYF
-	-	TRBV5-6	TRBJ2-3	TGTGCCAGCAGCGGGCTGACCGGGACGGCAGATACGCAGTATTTT	CASSGLTGTADTQYF
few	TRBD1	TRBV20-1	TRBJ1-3	TGCAGTGCTACCACAGGGGCTTCTGGAAACACCATATATTTT	CSATTGASGNTIYF
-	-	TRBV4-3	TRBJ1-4	TGCGCCAGCAGCCAAGATTTTAGTGAAAAACTGTTTTTT	CASSQDFSEKLFF
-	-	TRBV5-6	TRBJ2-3	TGTGCCAGCAGCAGAATGGGGGTCATCAGCACAGATACGCAGTATTTT	CASSRMGVISTDTQYF
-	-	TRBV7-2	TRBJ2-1	TGTGCCAGCAGCTTTCCCCCGGGGGGCCATTCCTACAATGAGCAGTTCTTC	CASSFPPGGHSYNEQFF
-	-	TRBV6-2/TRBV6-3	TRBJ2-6	TGTGCCAGCGTAGCAGGGCCCCCGGGGGTCGCTGGGGCCAACGTCCTGACTTTC	CASVAGPPGVAGANVLTF
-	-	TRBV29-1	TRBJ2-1	TGCAGCGTCCTAGGGGGAAGTGGGCAGGGGGGTGAGCAGTTCTTC	CSVLGGSGQGGEQFF
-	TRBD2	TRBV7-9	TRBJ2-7	TGTGCCAGCAGCATCACTAGCGGGAACTACGAGCAGTACTTC	CASSITSGNYEQYF
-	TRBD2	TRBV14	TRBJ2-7	TGTGCCAGCAGCCAAGATCGACTAGCACAGTACTTC	CASSQDRLAQYF
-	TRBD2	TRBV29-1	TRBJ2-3	TGCAGCGTTGAAGGCGCGGGAGCAGATACGCAGTATTTT	CSVEGAGADTQYF
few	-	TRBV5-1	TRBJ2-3	TGCGCCAGCAGCACCGGGAGTAGCACAGATACGCAGTATTTT	CASSTGSSTDTQYF
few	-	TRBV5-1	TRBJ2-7	TGCGCCAGCAGCTGGGACTTCCCCTACGAGCAGTACTTC	CASSWDFPYEQYF